The clone carrying this T cell receptor (beta chain) was counted only a few times. Its target is not known. J was trimmed by 1 base and V by 8 bases; bases with no gene match: 12. Germline assignment: CDR1 MDHEN and CDR2 SYDVKM. The CDR3 is 16 amino acids. The data were obtained in a study of cytomegalovirus exposure and HLA in healthy donors. Study conclusions and caveats: In vitro data verified a few CMV-associated chains as specific for CMV antigens.

PCR employed 60 Vbeta and 13 Jbeta primers. The method was immunoSEQ multiplex PCR; TCRdb's version includes in-frame clones alone and lacks a portion of them. The sample has about 190,000 clones; 65% to 80% are singletons. Specimen: PBMCs. The V gene is TRBV28, the J gene TRBJ1-1; the match to TRBD1 covers 8 bases. This sequence originates from a woman aged 40-49 years in good health and CMV-seronegative. Here the CDR3 DNA reads TGTGCCAGCCGAAACCCCTGGCAGGGGGCGAACACTGAAGCTTTCTTT. The encoded protein is CASRNPWQGANTEAFF. Full variable domain (outside the CDR3, taken from reference TRBV28 and TRBJ1-1): DVKVTQSSRYLVKRTGEKVFLECVQDMDHENMFWYRQDPGLGLRLIYFSYDVKMKEKGDIPEGYSVSREKKERFSLILESASTNQTSMYLCASRNPWQGANTEAFFGQGTRLTVV.